Sequencing of this TCR beta chain was carried out in a study of blood T cell repertoires in COVID-19. Study overall: Both acute and convalescent COVID-19 samples were obtained from the United States, Italy and Spain.

V lost 5 bases, J lost 12 bases, and 14 bases lay in between. CDR1 is SGHVS and CDR2 is FQNEAQ in the germline V gene. The CDR3 sequence is 12 residues long. Profiled with immunoSEQ multiplex PCR; TCRdb holds only in-frame clones, not every one. In the table there are roughly 49,000 clones, 87% of which are singletons. The genes are TRBV7-8 and TRBJ2-1; D possibly corresponds to TRBD1 (5 bases). Sequenced input: peripheral blood. This TCR derives from a man between 50 and 59 years old with active COVID-19. The CDR3 region has the DNA TGTGCCAGCAGCCTCCAGGGTGTTTCGCAGTTCTTC. It yields the protein CASSLQGVSQFF.